Below, 7 T cell receptor beta chains from the same sample are listed, as sequenced in a study of blood T cell repertoires in COVID-19. The table came from immunoSEQ multiplex PCR; TCRdb's copy has only in-frame clones and leaves some out. The sample has 200,000 to 250,000 clones; over 75% are singletons. The sample taken for sequencing was PBMCs or T cells enriched from blood (not recorded which). These receptor sequences come from a man younger than 45 with acute COVID-19.

The chain recombines TRBV13 with TRBJ1-1; the match to TRBD1 covers 7 bases. The CDR3 has 14 residues. Per the germline V gene, CDR1 is PRHDT and CDR2 is FYEKMQ (reference sequence). J gave up 2 bases and V 5 bases, and 5 bases lay outside the gene matches. The chain's CDR3 is CASSPGDSNTEAFF. The CDR3 coding sequence is TGTGCCAGCAGCCCTGGGGACAGCAACACTGAAGCTTTCTTT.

The rearrangement links TRBV5-4 to TRBJ2-2; D is ambiguous. The CDR3 extends over 13 amino acids. Germline values: CDR1 SGHNT, CDR2 YYREEE (reference sequence). Trimming pared 1 base from V and 4 bases from J, leaving 5 bases between. The CDR3 DNA is TGTGCCAGCAGCTTGTCACTCACCGGGGAGCTGTTTTTT. Protein sequence: CASSLSLTGELFF.

The chain joins TRBV6-5 to TRBJ2-2, with D perhaps matching TRBD1 (5 bases). In germline, CDR1 is MNHEY, CDR2 SVGAGI. The CDR3 sequence is 14 residues long. Trimming shortened V by 5 bases and J by 1 base, and 8 bases separated the two germline ends. The CDR3 loop is CASSRQGNTGELFF. The CDR3, as DNA: TGTGCCAGCAGTCGTCAGGGGAACACCGGGGAGCTGTTTTTT.

The rearrangement uses TRBV12-3 or TRBV12-4 and TRBJ1-1, with TRBD1 as a possible D gene (6 bases). V lost 3 bases and J 5 bases, leaving 10 bases between the germline ends. The CDR3 totals 13 residues. Written as DNA, the CDR3 is TGTGCCAGCAGTTTGGGGGCGCGAACTGAAGCTTTCTTT. This sequence encodes CASSLGARTEAFF.

The gene calls are TRBV5-6 and TRBJ2-5; no definite D call. V lost 3 bases to trimming and J lost 5 bases, with 8 bases between them. The CDR3 totals 12 residues. In germline, CDR1 is SGHDT, CDR2 YYEEEE. CDR3 residues: CASSSSQETQYF. DNA of the CDR3: TGTGCCAGCAGCTCCTCCCAGGAGACCCAGTACTTC.

The chain employs TRBV7-3 and TRBJ2-1, with no clear D. Deletions cut 2 bases from V and 6 bases from J, with 14 bases between. This CDR3 region has 15 residues. Germline V gene sequence: CDR1 SGHTA, CDR2 FQGTGA. In nucleotides, the CDR3 is TGTGCCAGCAGCTTATTTACACCTTCAGGCAATGAGCAGTTCTTC. It yields the protein CASSLFTPSGNEQFF.

The rearrangement joins TRBV10-3 to TRBJ1-1, with 9 nucleotides matching TRBD1. Germline loops: CDR1 ENHRY, CDR2 SYGVKD. This CDR3 spans 13 amino acids. After removal of 6 bases from V and 7 bases from J, the junction contained 6 bases not matched to a gene. CDR3: CAISPGQGLEAFF. Written as DNA, the CDR3 is TGTGCCATCAGCCCGGGACAGGGCCTTGAAGCTTTCTTT.